Ten or more counts support the clone carrying this T cell receptor (beta chain). Researchers took RNA transcripts and amplified the TCR beta CDR3 regions from them. The HTBI primer set served for first-round RT-PCR of the TCR CDR3. TCRdb fed the multiplex PCR reads into MiXCR, producing one record per CDR3 protein. The data hold some 400,000 distinct CDR3 sequences, with roughly 12% observed a single time. This sample was taken from a study of T cells in Graves' hyperthyroidism and ophthalmopathy. Sequencing was done on a sample of blood. The sequence was obtained from a man aged 25-45 years with Graves' hyperthyroidism that later progressed to Graves' ophthalmopathy.

CDR3 loop: CASRTGMVGELFF. The CDR3 DNA follows: TGTGCCAGCAGGACAGGGATGGTCGGGGAGCTGTTTTTT. V usage is TRBV11-3 and J usage is TRBJ2-2; TRBD1 aligns across 7 bases. Germline V gene sequence: CDR1 SGHNT, CDR2 YENEEA. The length of the CDR3 is 13 residues. The V segment lost 6 bases and the J segment 7 bases; nucleotides outside the gene matches: 5.